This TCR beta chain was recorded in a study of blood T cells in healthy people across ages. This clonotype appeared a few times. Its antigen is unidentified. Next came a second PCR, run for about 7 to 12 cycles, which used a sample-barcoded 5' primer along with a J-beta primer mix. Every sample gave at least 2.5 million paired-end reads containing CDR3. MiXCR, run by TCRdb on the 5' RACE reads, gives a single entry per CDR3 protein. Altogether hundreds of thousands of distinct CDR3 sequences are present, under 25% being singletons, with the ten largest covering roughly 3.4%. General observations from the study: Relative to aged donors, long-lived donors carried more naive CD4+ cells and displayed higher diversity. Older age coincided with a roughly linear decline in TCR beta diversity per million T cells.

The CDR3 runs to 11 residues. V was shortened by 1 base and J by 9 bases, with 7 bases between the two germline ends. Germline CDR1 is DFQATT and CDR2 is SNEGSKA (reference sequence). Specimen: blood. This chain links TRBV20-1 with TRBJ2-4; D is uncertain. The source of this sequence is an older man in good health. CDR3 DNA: TGCAGTGCTAGAGTAGAAGGCATTCAGTACTTC. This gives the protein CSARVEGIQYF.